The 16 T cell receptor beta chains reported below all come from one sample, sequenced in a study of CXCR3-negative and CXCR3-positive naive CD8 T cells. Study findings and constraints: Higher TRB CDR3 hydrophobicity marked CXCR3-positive naive cells relative to CXCR3-negative naive cells.

No antigen has been identified for these receptors. The libraries of TRB cDNA were constructed through 5' RACE using UMI labels. TCRdb processed the 5' RACE reads again and assigns one entry to each CDR3 protein, with no DNA. This table holds tens of thousands of distinct CDR3 sequences. Material for sequencing was naive CXCR3+ CD8+ T cells from blood. Indicated subset: CD45RO-CCR7+CD27+CD95- naive CD8+ T cells expressing CXCR3 (TNR3+). These receptors originate from a human donor in good health. Some clones in this sample may be carry-over from other donors' samples.

The chain has TRBV4-1 and TRBJ2-3; TCRdb picks TRBD1, but there is no DNA to check that call. Germline V CDR1 and CDR2: MGHRA, YSYEKL. The CDR3 length is 14 residues. The CDR3 is CASSQGTGVVTQYF.

V is TRBV6-6 and J is TRBJ2-1; lacking DNA, the TRBD1 call made by TCRdb goes unchecked. The CDR3 is 14 residues long. Looked up from germline, CDR1 is MNHNY and CDR2 is SVGAGI (reference sequence). This chain's CDR3 is CASSYTGSYNEQFF.

The rearrangement joins TRBV12-3 or TRBV12-4 to TRBJ1-3. CDR3 length equals 13 residues. The chain's CDR3 is CASSFLGSDTIYF.

This sequence joins TRBV29-1 and TRBJ2-1; the TCRdb call, TRBD2, lacks DNA for checking. The CDR3 is 17 amino acids. Germline V gene data show CDR1 as SQVTM and CDR2 as ANQGSEA. The CDR3 is CSVGVLAGTYTYNEQFF.

This chain links TRBV4-1 with TRBJ2-6; TCRdb outputs TRBD2, but without DNA this stays unchecked. The CDR3 consists of 17 residues. Germline V gives CDR1 MGHRA, CDR2 YSYEKL. CDR3 region: CASSPLGLLSGANVLTF.

The genes are TRBV20-1 and TRBJ2-7; TCRdb proposes TRBD2, but this gene call is untestable without DNA. The CDR3 runs to 14 residues. In germline, CDR1 is DFQATT, CDR2 SNEGSKA (reference sequence). CDR3 region: CSARRRSALYEQYF.

The genes are TRBV12-3 or TRBV12-4 and TRBJ1-1; TCRdb picks TRBD1, but there is no DNA to check that call. The CDR3 covers 14 residues. The CDR3 spells CASSLARWTTEAFF.

This chain links TRBV28 with TRBJ2-7; there is no DNA to check the TCRdb D call of TRBD1. CDR1 is MDHEN, CDR2 SYDVKM, per germline. The CDR3 runs to 14 residues. CDR3 sequence reads: CASSLTESSYEQYF.

The V call is TRBV12-3 or TRBV12-4, the J call TRBJ2-2. This CDR3 has 14 residues. CDR3 sequence reads: CASRLQILDGELFF.

The V and J genes are TRBV7-2 and TRBJ2-3; lacking DNA, the TRBD1 call made by TCRdb goes unchecked. Per germline, CDR1 SGHTA and CDR2 FQGNSA. CDR3 length equals 15 residues. The CDR3 is CASCARGVSTDTQYF.

The V gene is TRBV20-1, the J gene TRBJ1-5; TCRdb designates TRBD1, a call that cannot be tested without DNA. The CDR3 consists of 15 residues. The germline gives CDR1 DFQATT, CDR2 SNEGSKA (reference sequence). CDR3 residues: CSARDPGKEHQPQHF.

J is TRBJ2-7 and V is TRBV7-6; checking the TCRdb D call of TRBD1 is not possible without DNA. Per germline, CDR1 SGHVS and CDR2 FNYEAQ. The CDR3 has 14 residues. The CDR3 here is CASSGRDGGLEQYF.

The genes are TRBV20-1 and TRBJ2-7. The CDR3 is 16 amino acids. Germline V gives CDR1 DFQATT, CDR2 SNEGSKA (reference sequence). This CDR3 reads CSARDSSYQIAYEQYF.

The CDR3 protein is CASSSDPGRGGRVNGELFF. J is TRBJ2-2 and V is TRBV28; TCRdb names TRBD2, which stays unverified in the absence of DNA. CDR1 is MDHEN and CDR2 is SYDVKM in the germline V gene. The CDR3 is made up of 19 amino acids. Complete variable domain (other parts from reference TRBV28 and TRBJ2-2): DVKVTQSSRYLVKRTGEKVFLECVQDMDHENMFWYRQDPGLGLRLIYFSYDVKMKEKGDIPEGYSVSREKKERFSLILESASTNQTSMYLCASSSDPGRGGRVNGELFFGEGSRLTVL.

This sequence joins TRBV21-1 and TRBJ2-5; TCRdb outputs TRBD1, but without DNA this stays unchecked. TRBV21-1 is a pseudogene locus. The CDR3 has 22 residues. CDR3 sequence reads: CASSKDSGSGGARSQYQETQYF.

The CDR3 protein is CASSSPSEPTGELFF. V and J are TRBV7-6 and TRBJ2-2; TCRdb's D call of TRBD1 is untestable without DNA. This CDR3 is built from 15 residues. In germline, CDR1 is SGHVS, CDR2 FNYEAQ. Complete variable domain (other parts from reference TRBV7-6 and TRBJ2-2): GAGVSQSPRYKVTKRGQDVALRCDPISGHVSLYWYRQALGQGPEFLTYFNYEAQQDKSGLPNDRFSAERPEGSISTLTIQRTEQRDSAMYRCASSSPSEPTGELFFGEGSRLTVL.